This T cell receptor (beta chain) stems from a study of blood T cell repertoires in COVID-19. Germline lookup yields CDR1 SGHTA and CDR2 FQGNSA. The V end was cut by 3 bases, the J end by 11 bases, with 14 bases between. The CDR3 is 13 amino acids. Some clones are missing from TCRdb's copy, which holds only in-frame ones; the method was immunoSEQ multiplex PCR. The sample holds more than 150,000 clones; around nine tenths are singletons and the top ten take less than 0.7%. The chain links TRBV7-2 to TRBJ1-5; the D gene is possibly TRBD1 (5 bases). This sequence originates from a man aged 55-75 years with COVID-19, enrolled during active disease. Sequences were obtained from peripheral blood. Written as DNA, the CDR3 is TGTGCCAGCAGCTTGGACACCCCTTCAACCCAGCATTTT. Its translation is CASSLDTPSTQHF.